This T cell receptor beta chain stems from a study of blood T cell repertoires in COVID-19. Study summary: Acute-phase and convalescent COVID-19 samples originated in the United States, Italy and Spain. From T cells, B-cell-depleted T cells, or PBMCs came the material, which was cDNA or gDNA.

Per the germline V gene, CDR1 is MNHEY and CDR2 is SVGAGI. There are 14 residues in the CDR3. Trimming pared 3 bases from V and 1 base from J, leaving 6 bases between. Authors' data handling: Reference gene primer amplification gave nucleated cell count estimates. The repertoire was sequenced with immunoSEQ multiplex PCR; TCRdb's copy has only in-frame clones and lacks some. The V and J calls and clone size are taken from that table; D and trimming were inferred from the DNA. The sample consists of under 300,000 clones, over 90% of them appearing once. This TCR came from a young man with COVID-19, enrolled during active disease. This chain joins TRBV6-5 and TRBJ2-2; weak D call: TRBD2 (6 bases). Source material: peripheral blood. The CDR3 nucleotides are TGTGCCAGCAGTTATAGCGGGAACACCGGGGAGCTGTTTTTT. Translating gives CASSYSGNTGELFF.